Following are 4 T cell receptor beta chains from one sample sequenced in a study of response to subunit inactivated influenza vaccine. TCRdb analysed the RT-PCR reads with MiXCR anew, one entry per CDR3 protein. Here the sample spans approximately 570,000 distinct CDR3 sequences, under 9% being singletons. The specimen was PBMCs from blood, collected less than 30 months after vaccination. These TCRs come from a man between 50 and 69 years old who received an inactivated influenza vaccine.

This clonotype was seen many times. This chain links TRBV12-3 or TRBV12-4 with TRBJ2-1; TRBD2 matches 8 bases. Trimming removed 7 bases from V and 5 bases from J; junction bases left unmatched: 10. This CDR3 is built from 15 residues. CDR3 loop: CASKGIAGPHNEQFF. The CDR3 DNA sequence: TGTGCCAGCAAGGGGATAGCGGGACCCCACAATGAGCAGTTCTTC.

This clonotype occurred many times. For the CDR3, the DNA is TGTGCCAGCAGCGTAGCTGGGGGCAATCAGCCCCAGCATTTT. As protein: CASSVAGGNQPQHF. The chain has TRBV9 and TRBJ1-5, with unresolved D. Germline V CDR1 and CDR2: SGDLS, YYNGEE. Trimming left V 0 bases short and J 2 bases short, with 6 bases between. The CDR3 covers 14 residues.

The gene calls are TRBV7-2 and TRBJ2-1, with 8 nucleotides matching TRBD1. The CDR3 runs to 15 residues. V shed 5 bases, J shed 6 bases, and the junction held 9 bases outside the gene matches. Germline CDR1 reads SGHTA; CDR2 reads FQGNSA. The CDR3 DNA reads TGTGCCAGCAGCCGCACCGGGACAGGCACCAATGAGCAGTTCTTC. This sequence encodes CASSRTGTGTNEQFF.

The rearrangement joins TRBV20-1 to TRBJ2-1, with TRBD2 identical over 9 bases. Looked up from germline, CDR1 is DFQATT and CDR2 is SNEGSKA (reference sequence). V lost 0 bases to trimming and J lost 0 bases; unmatched junction nucleotides: 9. The CDR3 runs to 18 residues. This CDR3 reads CSAREGRTSARSYNEQFF. Here the CDR3 DNA reads TGCAGTGCTAGAGAAGGACGGACTAGCGCCCGCTCCTACAATGAGCAGTTCTTC.